These 10 T cell receptor beta chains originate from one sample sequenced in a study of T-cell memory formation after mild COVID-19. Each CDR3 protein gets one entry after TCRdb re-called the 5' RACE reads with MiXCR. Of about half a million distinct CDR3 sequences in the sample, approximately 18% are singletons; the top ten hold around an eighth. Material for sequencing was PBMCs or a T cell subset sorted from them (not recorded which). The receptors here all came from an adult woman who had mild COVID-19 (a few samples of this study predate the infection). Cell type and time point are not known.

V is TRBV9 and J is TRBJ2-7; D may be TRBD1 (5 bases). This CDR3 spans 16 amino acids. Germline V CDR1 and CDR2: SGDLS, YYNGEE. Between the trimmed V and J ends, which lost 4 bases and 3 bases, there was a span of 20 bases. The CDR3 protein is CASSPQPGHLFYEQYF. DNA for the CDR3: TGTGCCAGCAGCCCTCAACCTGGACATTTGTTCTACGAGCAGTACTTC.

In this sample, this clonotype turned up a few times. This chain uses TRBV4-1 with TRBJ2-3; D unresolved. CDR1 is MGHRA, CDR2 YSYEKL, per germline. Trimming took 6 bases from V and 4 from J, leaving 20 bases between them. The CDR3 has 16 amino acids. As DNA, the CDR3 is TGCGCCAGCAGTCCCTCCTTGCCCCTCGGAGCAGATACGCAGTATTTT. Its protein product is CASSPSLPLGADTQYF.

This clonotype appeared a few times. The rearrangement uses TRBV11-2 and TRBJ2-3; D is unresolved. The CDR3 totals 13 residues. Germline assignment: CDR1 SGHAT and CDR2 FQNNGV. V was cut by 3 bases and J by 6 bases, with 10 bases left in between. This chain's CDR3 is CASSFILEDTQYF. In DNA form, the CDR3 reads TGTGCCAGCAGCTTTATATTGGAGGATACGCAGTATTTT.

This clonotype was recorded at least ten times. This chain uses TRBV12-3 or TRBV12-4 with TRBJ1-1, with D unresolved. This CDR3 comprises 13 residues. V was trimmed by 8 bases and J by 1 base, leaving 11 bases between them. The CDR3 region is CASGVEKNTEAFF. CDR3 sequence (DNA): TGTGCCAGCGGCGTGGAGAAGAACACTGAAGCTTTCTTT.

This clonotype came up many times. J is TRBJ1-5 and V is TRBV24-1; D gene uncertain. V lost 5 bases, J lost 2 bases, and 15 bases lay in between. The CDR3 is made up of 16 amino acids. Germline CDR1 is KGHDR and CDR2 is SFDVKD. The CDR3 sequence: CATSGEGKGGNQPQHF. CDR3 coding DNA: TGTGCCACCAGTGGGGAGGGAAAAGGTGGCAATCAGCCCCAGCATTTT.

CDR3 nucleotide sequence: TGTGCCAGCAGCCTCAACTTAGTTCAGCCCCAGCATTTT. Protein: CASSLNLVQPQHF. The chain links TRBV7-2 to TRBJ1-5; no clear D gene. In germline, CDR1 is SGHTA, CDR2 FQGNSA. The CDR3 is 13 residues long. The V and J ends lost 5 bases and 6 bases respectively, with 11 bases between them.

This clonotype was detected once. This sequence joins TRBV10-2 and TRBJ2-3; D unclear. Germline lookup yields CDR1 WSHSY and CDR2 SAAADI. Trimming removed 7 bases from V and 1 base from J, with 15 bases in between. CDR3 length: 15 amino acids. The CDR3 nucleotides read TGCGCCAGCACCCCGTTTTCGGTGGGCACAGATACGCAGTATTTT. Amino acid sequence: CASTPFSVGTDTQYF.

This clonotype was detected a few times. The chain uses TRBV15 and TRBJ2-1; possible D gene TRBD2, 6 bases. The germline V gene encodes CDR1 LNHNV and CDR2 YYDKDF (reference sequence). V lost 0 bases to trimming and J lost 9 bases, with 12 bases between them. This CDR3 has 14 residues. The CDR3 coding sequence is TGTGCCACCAGCAGAGACCGGATCGGGGGTGAGCAGTTCTTC. It specifies CATSRDRIGGEQFF.

The chain employs TRBV12-5 and TRBJ2-5; D is perhaps TRBD1 or TRBD2 (5 bases each). V was trimmed by 5 bases and J by 3 bases, leaving 13 bases between them. The CDR3 extends over 14 amino acids. Germline V gene data show CDR1 as LGHNT and CDR2 as FRNRAP. The CDR3 loop is CASGPGTNKETQYF. CDR3 nucleotides: TGTGCTAGTGGTCCAGGGACGAACAAAGAGACCCAGTACTTC.

This clonotype was found many times. The chain couples TRBV5-1 to TRBJ2-3; D may be TRBD2 (5 bases). The length of the CDR3 is 15 residues. The ends were cut back, 0 bases at V and 1 base at J, with 9 bases in the middle. Germline V CDR1 and CDR2: SGHRS, YFSETQ. The CDR3 protein is CASSLVQRGTDTQYF. Here the CDR3 DNA reads TGCGCCAGCAGCTTGGTTCAGAGGGGCACAGATACGCAGTATTTT.